These 12 T cell receptor beta chains share one sample of origin, sequenced in a study of control samples from healthy donors and cancer patients. Data came from immunoSEQ multiplex PCR; TCRdb stores just in-frame clones and leaves some out. The data contain approximately 160,000 clones, 85% to 95% of them singletons. Specimen: blood. Receptors originate from a woman between 18 and 30 years old in good health.

This clone came up a few times. The chain joins TRBV5-1 to TRBJ2-7; tentative D call: TRBD2 (6 bases). This CDR3 is 15 amino acids long. Trimming took 4 bases from V and 6 from J, leaving 20 bases between them. Germline values: CDR1 SGHRS, CDR2 YFSETQ. CDR3 DNA: TGCGCCAGCAGCCACCCGAGCCTTGAGGGAGGCGAGCAGTACTTC. It translates to CASSHPSLEGGEQYF.

This clone was picked up one time. The chain employs TRBV12-3 or TRBV12-4 and TRBJ2-7; perhaps TRBD2 as D (5 bases). V lost 6 bases and J lost 4, with 7 bases in between. CDR3 length: 11 residues. In DNA, the CDR3 is TGTGCCAGCAGGCGGGCTTACGAGCAGTACTTC. It codes for CASRRAYEQYF.

The rearrangement joins TRBV7-2 to TRBJ1-4, with D possibly being TRBD1 (6 bases). V was trimmed by 5 bases and J by 0 bases, leaving 13 bases between them. The CDR3 covers 16 residues. Germline V CDR1 and CDR2: SGHTA, FQGNSA. The CDR3 loop is CASSLNTGSTNEKLFF. The CDR3 DNA is TGTGCCAGCAGCCTGAATACAGGGTCAACTAATGAAAAACTGTTTTTT. The full variable domain, its missing parts supplied by reference TRBV7-2 and TRBJ1-4, is GAGVSQSPSNKVTEKGKDVELRCDPISGHTALYWYRQSLGQGLEFLIYFQGNSAPDKSGLPSDRFSAERTGGSVSTLTIQRTQQEDSAVYLCASSLNTGSTNEKLFFGSGTQLSVL.

The chain has TRBV2 and TRBJ1-5; 7 nucleotides match TRBD1. Germline V CDR1 and CDR2: SNHLY, FYNNEI. The CDR3 totals 17 residues. With V trimmed by 6 bases and J by 8 bases, 19 bases remained unmatched. This CDR3 is CASRPGGSDGALKPQHF. Here the CDR3 DNA reads TGTGCCAGCAGGCCAGGGGGGTCTGACGGTGCTTTGAAGCCCCAGCATTTT.

The chain couples TRBV6-6 to TRBJ2-7, with D perhaps TRBD1 (5 bases). Germline CDR1 is MNHNY and CDR2 is SVGAGI (reference sequence). Trimming took 1 base from V and 6 from J, leaving 19 bases between them. The CDR3 is 16 amino acids. For the CDR3, the DNA is TGTGCCAGCAGTTACTTTGACAGTCTAGTATCGGGCGAGCAGTACTTC. This encodes CASSYFDSLVSGEQYF.

The V and J genes are TRBV6-5 and TRBJ1-6, with D tentatively TRBD1 (6 bases). The V and J ends lost 7 bases and 6 bases respectively, with 13 bases between them. There are 14 residues in the CDR3. The V gene's germline CDR1 is MNHEY and CDR2 SVGAGI. CDR3 bases: TGTGCCAGCAACCGACAGGCTAGTAATTCACCCCTCCACTTT. Protein sequence: CASNRQASNSPLHF.

This CDR3 is CASSLSSLYGYTF. The CDR3 nucleotides are TGTGCCAGCAGCTTGTCGTCGCTCTATGGCTACACCTTC. The chain uses TRBV5-8 and TRBJ1-2, with D unclear. With 1 base removed from V and 4 bases from J, the gap between germline ends came to 8 bases. Germline V gene lookup returns CDR1 SGHTS and CDR2 YDEGEE. The length of the CDR3 is 13 residues.

V and J are TRBV6-5 and TRBJ1-3; tentative D call: TRBD1 (5 bases). Germline loops: CDR1 MNHEY, CDR2 SVGAGI. This CDR3 comprises 13 residues. Trimming took off 5 bases at V and 4 bases at J, with 9 bases between the two ends. In nucleotides, the CDR3 is TGTGCCAGCAGTAGGGGAAACGGAAACACCATATATTTT. Encoded protein: CASSRGNGNTIYF.

The chain combines TRBV14 with TRBJ1-3; D remains unclear. With 4 bases removed from V and 2 bases from J, the gap between germline ends came to 15 bases. CDR1 SGHDN and CDR2 FVKESK come from the germline V gene. This CDR3 is built from 16 residues. CDR3 in DNA: TGTGCCAGCAGCCCAGTTTTACATGCTGCTGGAAACACCATATATTTT. Protein product: CASSPVLHAAGNTIYF.

The chain is built from TRBV27 and TRBJ2-7; D might be TRBD2 (5 bases). Trimming took 4 bases from V and 3 from J, leaving 13 bases between them. This CDR3 comprises 14 residues. Per germline, CDR1 MNHEY and CDR2 SMNVEV (reference sequence). The CDR3 loop reads CASSYRIGVYEQYF. The CDR3 DNA follows: TGTGCCAGCAGTTATAGAATCGGGGTCTACGAGCAGTACTTC.

V and J are TRBV19 and TRBJ1-3; D uncertain. This CDR3 has 14 residues. V lost 6 bases and J lost 0, with 9 bases in between. Germline V gene data show CDR1 as LNHDA and CDR2 as SQIVND (reference sequence). This CDR3 reads CASRHVRSGNTIYF. DNA for the CDR3: TGTGCCAGTAGACATGTGCGCTCTGGAAACACCATATATTTT.

This clone was seen a single time. The CDR3 nucleotides are TGTGCCAGCAGCTTGACAGGGATTAACTACGAGCAGTACTTC. Translating gives CASSLTGINYEQYF. The J gene is TRBJ2-7, the V gene TRBV7-2; TRBD1 agrees at 7 bases. V was clipped by 3 bases and J by 3 bases; unmatched bases: 5. The CDR3 has 14 amino acids. Germline CDR1 SGHTA, CDR2 FQGNSA.